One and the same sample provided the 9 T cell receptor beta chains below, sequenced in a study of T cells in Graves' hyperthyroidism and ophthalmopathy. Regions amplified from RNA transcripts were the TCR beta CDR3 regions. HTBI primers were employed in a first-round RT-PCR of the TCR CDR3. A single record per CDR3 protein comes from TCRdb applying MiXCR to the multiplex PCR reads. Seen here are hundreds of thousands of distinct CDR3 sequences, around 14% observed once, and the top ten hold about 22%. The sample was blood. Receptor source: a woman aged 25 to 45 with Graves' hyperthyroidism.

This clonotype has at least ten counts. The CDR3 DNA reads TGTGCCAGCAGCTTATCGGAGGGTTCGGAAAAACTGTTTTTT. This gives the protein CASSLSEGSEKLFF. The chain joins TRBV7-9 to TRBJ1-4; no clear D gene. CDR1 SEHNR and CDR2 FQNEAQ come from the germline V gene (reference sequence). Trimming stripped 2 bases from V and 8 bases from J, with 12 bases between. CDR3 length: 14 residues.

The CDR3 reads CSAQRLAGVVTQYF. Written as DNA, the CDR3 is TGCAGTGCTCAGCGACTAGCGGGAGTAGTTACGCAGTATTTT. The chain uses TRBV20-1 and TRBJ2-3; 12 nucleotides agree with TRBD2. J gave up 8 bases and V 5 bases, and 8 bases lay outside the gene matches. This CDR3 region has 14 residues. The germline CDR1 and CDR2 sequences are DFQATT and SNEGSKA (reference sequence).

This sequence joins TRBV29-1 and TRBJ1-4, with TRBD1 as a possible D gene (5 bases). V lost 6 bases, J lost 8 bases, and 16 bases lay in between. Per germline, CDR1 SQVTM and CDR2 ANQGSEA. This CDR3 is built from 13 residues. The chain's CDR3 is CSVEDTLGEKLFF. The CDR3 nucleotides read TGCAGCGTCGAGGACACCCTGGGGGAAAAACTGTTTTTT.

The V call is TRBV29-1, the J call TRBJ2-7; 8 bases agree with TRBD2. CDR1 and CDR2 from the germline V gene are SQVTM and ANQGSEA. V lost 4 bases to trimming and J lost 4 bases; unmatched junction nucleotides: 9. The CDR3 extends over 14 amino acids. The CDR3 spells CSVAQASGSYEQYF. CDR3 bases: TGCAGCGTTGCGCAGGCGAGCGGGAGTTACGAGCAGTACTTC.

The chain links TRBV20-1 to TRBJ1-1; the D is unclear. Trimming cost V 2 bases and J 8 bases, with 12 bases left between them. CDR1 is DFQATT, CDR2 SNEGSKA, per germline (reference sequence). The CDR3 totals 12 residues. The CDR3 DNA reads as TGCAGTGCTAGAACCCGGGAGATGGAAGCTTTCTTT. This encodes CSARTREMEAFF.

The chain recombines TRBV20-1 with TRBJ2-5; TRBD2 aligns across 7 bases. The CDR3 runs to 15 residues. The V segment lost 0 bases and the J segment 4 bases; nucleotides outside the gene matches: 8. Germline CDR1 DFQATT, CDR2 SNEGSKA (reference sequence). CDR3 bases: TGCAGTGCTAGAGAGGGGGGGAGCTTTCCAGAGACCCAGTACTTC. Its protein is CSAREGGSFPETQYF.

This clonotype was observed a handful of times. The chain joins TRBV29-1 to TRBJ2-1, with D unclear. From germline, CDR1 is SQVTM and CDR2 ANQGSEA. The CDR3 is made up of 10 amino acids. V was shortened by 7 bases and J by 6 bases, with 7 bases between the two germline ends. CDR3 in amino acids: CSATFNEQFF. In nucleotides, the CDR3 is TGCAGCGCGACTTTCAATGAGCAGTTCTTC.

The CDR3 protein is CASSRSVVSGNTIYF. The CDR3 nucleotides read TGTGCCAGCAGCCGATCGGTCGTCTCTGGAAACACCATATATTTT. V and J are TRBV12-3 or TRBV12-4 and TRBJ1-3; D not certain. V was cut by 6 bases and J by 0 bases, with 12 bases left in between. The length of the CDR3 is 15 residues.

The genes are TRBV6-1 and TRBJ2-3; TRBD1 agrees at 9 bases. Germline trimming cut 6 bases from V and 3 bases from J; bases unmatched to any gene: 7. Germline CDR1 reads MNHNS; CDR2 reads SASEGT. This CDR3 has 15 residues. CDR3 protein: CASRSGTGLTDTQYF. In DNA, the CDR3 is TGTGCCAGCAGGTCCGGGACAGGGCTAACAGATACGCAGTATTTT.